This entry lists 31 T cell receptor beta chains sequenced from one sample in a study of post-analysis software for immune sequencing data. Whole-study results and caveats: Controls showed lower frequencies than patients for several TRBV segments, and TRBV5-6, TRBV5-1 and TRBV20-1 were among these.

Antigens for these TCRs are unknown. Each TCR beta cDNA library carried unique molecular identifiers. TCRdb called the PCR reads again in MiXCR, with one record for every CDR3 protein. There are about 500,000 distinct CDR3 sequences in the sample; around 40% occur only once, and about 12% lies in the top ten. Sequencing was carried out using blood. The receptors stem from a girl between 5 and 17 years old with multiple sclerosis.

In the case of this clonotype: At one end the junction does not follow the germline gene, possibly because of a read error. The rearrangement links TRBV18 to TRBJ1-2; the D gene is possibly TRBD1 (5 bases). The CDR3 extends over 15 amino acids. Per germline, CDR1 KGHSH and CDR2 LQKENI. CDR3 residues: CASSPPDKPRDGYTF. DNA of the CDR3: TGTGCTAGCTCACCACCGGACAAGCCCCGGGATGGCTACACCTTC.

The sample holds a few counts of this clonotype. This chain uses TRBV18 with TRBJ1-1, with D unresolved. The CDR3 covers 14 residues. V was clipped by 3 bases and J by 5 bases, with 13 bases between them. Germline V gene lookup returns CDR1 KGHSH and CDR2 LQKENI. CDR3 in amino acids: CASSPDTEQTEAFF. The CDR3 DNA reads TGTGCCAGCTCACCCGACACGGAACAGACTGAAGCTTTCTTT.

This clonotype showed up just a few times. The chain uses TRBV5-1 and TRBJ2-4; D perhaps matches TRBD2 (6 bases). Germline loops: CDR1 SGHRS, CDR2 YFSETQ. The CDR3 covers 15 residues. The V end was cut by 1 base, the J end by 6 bases, with 14 bases between. In nucleotides, the CDR3 is TGCGCCAGCAGCTTGACGGGGGATTGGAGAAACATTCAGTACTTC. Encoded protein: CASSLTGDWRNIQYF. Variable domain in full (rest from reference TRBV5-1 and TRBJ2-4): KAGVTQTPRYLIKTRGQQVTLSCSPISGHRSVSWYQQTPGQGLQFLFEYFSETQRNKGNFPGRFSGRQFSNSRSEMNVSTLELGDSALYLCASSLTGDWRNIQYFGAGTRLSVL.

This clonotype turned up a few times. V gene TRBV27 combines with J gene TRBJ1-2; D is unclear. The germline V gene has CDR1 MNHEY and CDR2 SMNVEV (reference sequence). Trimming pared 5 bases from V and 4 bases from J, leaving 17 bases between. The CDR3 covers 15 residues. The CDR3 DNA follows: TGTGCCAGCAGTCCTGGCGTAGGACCTAGCTATGGCTACACCTTC. This gives the protein CASSPGVGPSYGYTF.

V is TRBV6-5 and J is TRBJ2-5; possible D gene TRBD2, 7 bases. Deletions cut 4 bases from V and 2 bases from J, with 20 bases between. CDR1 is MNHEY and CDR2 is SVGAGI in the germline V gene. This CDR3 region has 17 residues. The CDR3 reads CASSLDGGREGQETQYF. The CDR3, as DNA: TGTGCCAGCAGTTTGGACGGGGGGCGTGAGGGTCAAGAGACCCAGTACTTC.

There are a few counts of this clonotype. The chain is built from TRBV7-2 and TRBJ2-7; 7 positions agree with TRBD1. The CDR3 sequence is 15 residues long. Germline loops: CDR1 SGHTA, CDR2 FQGNSA. V trimming: 4 bases; J trimming: 3 bases; junction bases outside the gene matches: 9. The chain's CDR3 is CASSSTGWKDYEQYF. The CDR3, as DNA: TGTGCCAGCAGCTCGACAGGGTGGAAAGACTACGAGCAGTACTTC. The full variable domain, in which reference TRBV7-2 and TRBJ2-7 provide the parts outside the CDR3, is GAGVSQSPSNKVTEKGKDVELRCDPISGHTALYWYRQSLGQGLEFLIYFQGNSAPDKSGLPSDRFSAERTGGSVSTLTIQRTQQEDSAVYLCASSSTGWKDYEQYFGPGTRLTVT.

The V gene is TRBV12-3 or TRBV12-4, the J gene TRBJ2-1; D not certain. V shed 6 bases and J shed 4 bases, with 13 bases lying between them. This CDR3 has 14 amino acids. CDR3 sequence: CASRHRRVYNEQFF. For the CDR3, the DNA is TGTGCCAGCAGGCACCGAAGGGTATACAATGAGCAGTTCTTC.

The J gene is TRBJ2-1, the V gene TRBV20-1, with 10 bases matching TRBD2. The germline CDR1 and CDR2 sequences are DFQATT and SNEGSKA (reference sequence). The CDR3 contains 12 residues. CDR3 sequence (DNA): TGCAGCACTAGCGGGAAAGGATATGAGCAGTTCTTC. Protein sequence: CSTSGKGYEQFF.

The chain has TRBV15 and TRBJ2-1; tentative D call: TRBD2 (6 bases). V was trimmed by 9 bases and J by 7 bases, leaving 16 bases between them. This CDR3 contains 13 residues. The germline V gene encodes CDR1 LNHNV and CDR2 YYDKDF (reference sequence). This CDR3 is CATEWEEWNEQFF. The CDR3 bases are TGTGCCACAGAGTGGGAGGAGTGGAATGAGCAGTTCTTC.

The gene calls are TRBV7-3 and TRBJ1-3; D is perhaps TRBD1 (5 bases). The CDR3 is 17 amino acids. V lost 5 bases and J lost 0, with 17 bases in between. CDR1 is SGHTA and CDR2 is FQGTGA in the germline V gene. The CDR3 is CASSPRGDPTSGNTIYF. In DNA, the CDR3 is TGTGCCAGCAGCCCGAGAGGGGACCCTACCTCTGGAAACACCATATATTTT.

This sequence joins TRBV20-1 and TRBJ2-1; possibly TRBD2 for D (5 bases). Germline values: CDR1 DFQATT, CDR2 SNEGSKA (reference sequence). V dropped 1 base and J dropped 7 bases, with 20 bases sitting between them. This CDR3 comprises 16 residues. CDR3 in DNA: TGCAGTGCTAGAGGTCAGCGGAAGAAGGGAAATAATGAGCAGTTCTTC. Translation gives CSARGQRKKGNNEQFF.

This clonotype was picked up a small number of times. J is TRBJ2-3 and V is TRBV20-1, with TRBD2 matching over 7 bases. CDR1 and CDR2 (germline): DFQATT, SNEGSKA (reference sequence). The CDR3 is 15 residues long. After removal of 3 bases from V and 1 base from J, the junction contained 7 bases not matched to a gene. Here the CDR3 DNA reads TGCAGTGCTAGGGAGGTACGGGAGGGCACAGATACGCAGTATTTT. Translated, it gives CSAREVREGTDTQYF.

This chain uses TRBV7-2 with TRBJ2-7, with TRBD1 matching over 12 bases. The CDR3 contains 15 residues. The V and J ends lost 7 bases and 5 bases, in that order; junction bases with no gene match: 9. In germline, CDR1 is SGHTA, CDR2 FQGNSA. The CDR3 region has the DNA TGTGCCAGCAACTACCGGGACAGGGGGCCCGACGAGCAGTACTTC. Protein product: CASNYRDRGPDEQYF.

The genes are TRBV28 and TRBJ2-1; 10 bases are a match to TRBD2. V was clipped by 4 bases and J by 0 bases; unmatched bases: 12. CDR3 length: 19 residues. Germline V gene sequence: CDR1 MDHEN, CDR2 SYDVKM. The CDR3 region is CASSSLAGFSGSSYNEQFF. CDR3 nucleotide sequence: TGTGCCAGCAGTTCACTAGCGGGATTTTCGGGAAGCTCCTACAATGAGCAGTTCTTC.

CDR3 DNA: TGTGCCAGCAGTGCCCTACGGGCCAACGTCCTGACTTTC. It encodes CASSALRANVLTF. This sequence joins TRBV6-6 and TRBJ2-6; no firm D call. V was shortened by 5 bases and J by 5 bases, with 7 bases between the two germline ends. The CDR3 is made up of 13 amino acids. Germline CDR1 reads MNHNY; CDR2 reads SVGAGI (reference sequence).

The rearrangement links TRBV18 to TRBJ2-7; TRBD2 matches at 7 bases. J lost 2 bases, V lost 4 bases, and 5 bases had no gene match. The CDR3 runs to 14 residues. Germline CDR1 and CDR2: KGHSH and LQKENI. The CDR3 loop reads CASSRGSLTYEQYF. The CDR3 DNA is TGTGCCAGCTCACGCGGGAGCCTGACCTACGAGCAGTACTTC.

This clonotype was seen only a few times. This rearrangement joins TRBV4-1 to TRBJ2-3, with D possibly TRBD1 on 5 matching bases. V shed 3 bases and J shed 3 bases, with 10 bases lying between them. CDR3 length: 14 amino acids. CDR1 is MGHRA and CDR2 is YSYEKL in the germline V gene. The CDR3 here is CASSHTRVTDTQYF. The CDR3 nucleotides read TGCGCCAGCAGCCACACCAGGGTTACAGATACGCAGTATTTT.

The rearrangement uses TRBV7-2 and TRBJ2-5; D might be TRBD1 or TRBD2, each matching 5 bases. This CDR3 comprises 14 residues. Germline CDR1 reads SGHTA; CDR2 reads FQGNSA. Trimming removed 1 base at V and 11 bases at J, with 17 bases between. The CDR3 here is CASSLGDQYNEQYF. CDR3 sequence (DNA): TGTGCCAGCAGCTTAGGGGACCAATACAATGAGCAGTACTTC.

The chain is built from TRBV20-1 and TRBJ1-5; D gene uncertain. V was pared by 0 bases and J by 2 bases, with 14 bases between. The CDR3 is 16 residues long. Germline V gives CDR1 DFQATT, CDR2 SNEGSKA (reference sequence). Written as DNA, the CDR3 is TGCAGTGCTAGAGATACCTCTGGGCAGGGCAATCAGCCCCAGCATTTT. Its translation is CSARDTSGQGNQPQHF.

This chain uses TRBV7-7 with TRBJ2-3; 12 nucleotides line up with TRBD2. The CDR3 spans 16 residues. Unmatched junction bases numbered 5, after V lost 5 bases and J lost 2 bases. Germline values: CDR1 SSHAT, CDR2 FNYEAQ (reference sequence). In DNA form, the CDR3 reads TGTGCCAGCAGCCCTACTAGCGGGGGGATCACAGATACGCAGTATTTT. It encodes CASSPTSGGITDTQYF.

In this sample, this clonotype turned up a few times. The chain has TRBV20-1 and TRBJ2-5; 14 bases align to TRBD2. Losses at the gene ends were 0 bases for V and 6 bases for J; bases not matched to a gene: 21. The CDR3 length is 21 residues. Germline values: CDR1 DFQATT, CDR2 SNEGSKA (reference sequence). For the CDR3, the DNA is TGCAGTGCTAGAGATTGGAGGGCGGGACTAGCGGGAGAGGTAGTACTGAAGACCCAGTACTTC. Translating gives CSARDWRAGLAGEVVLKTQYF.

The chain has TRBV7-3 and TRBJ2-6; 9 bases map to TRBD2. After removal of 4 bases from V and 0 bases from J, the junction contained 7 bases not matched to a gene. Germline V gene data show CDR1 as SGHTA and CDR2 as FQGTGA. This CDR3 is 18 amino acids long. CDR3 DNA: TGTGCCAGCAGCTCCAGGCTAGCGGGACTCTCTGGGGCCAACGTCCTGACTTTC. Protein product: CASSSRLAGLSGANVLTF.

The rearrangement joins TRBV4-2 to TRBJ2-5; 10 nucleotides line up with TRBD1. The trim removed 4 bases at V and 2 bases at J, leaving 4 bases unmatched. The CDR3 loop spans 15 amino acids. Per germline, CDR1 LGHNA and CDR2 YNFKEQ. The CDR3 sequence is CASSPTDRGQETQYF. As DNA, the CDR3 is TGTGCCAGCAGCCCCACGGACAGGGGGCAAGAGACCCAGTACTTC.

This clonotype was counted between two and nine times. V gene TRBV3-1 combines with J gene TRBJ2-7, with 11 bases fitting TRBD1. CDR3 length: 16 residues. Trimming removed 7 bases from V and 2 bases from J; junction bases left unmatched: 10. Germline lookup yields CDR1 LGHDT and CDR2 YNNKEL (reference sequence). CDR3 amino acids: CASTPGQGVYPYEQYF. For the CDR3, the DNA is TGTGCCAGCACCCCGGGACAGGGGGTTTATCCCTACGAGCAGTACTTC.

This chain joins TRBV5-6 and TRBJ2-3; the D gene is possibly TRBD1 (6 bases). In germline, CDR1 is SGHDT, CDR2 YYEEEE. The CDR3 totals 15 residues. Between the trimmed V and J ends, which lost 4 bases and 0 bases, there was a span of 12 bases. CDR3 sequence: CASSGGIFSTDTQYF. The CDR3 nucleotides are TGTGCCAGCAGCGGGGGCATATTTAGCACAGATACGCAGTATTTT.

The V call is TRBV20-1, the J call TRBJ2-7; maybe TRBD1 (5 bases). Trimming shortened V by 1 base and J by 5 bases, and 18 bases separated the two germline ends. The CDR3 has 15 residues. The V gene's germline CDR1 is DFQATT and CDR2 SNEGSKA (reference sequence). The CDR3 reads CSARGESNWGNEQYF. In DNA, the CDR3 is TGCAGTGCTAGAGGGGAATCGAATTGGGGCAACGAGCAGTACTTC.

The rearrangement links TRBV20-1 to TRBJ1-1, with D tentatively TRBD1 (5 bases). Germline V CDR1 and CDR2: DFQATT, SNEGSKA (reference sequence). Trimming shortened V by 6 bases and J by 1 base, and 15 bases separated the two germline ends. The CDR3 has 14 amino acids. As DNA, the CDR3 is TGCAGTGCCGCTGGGAAAGGGGAGAACACTGAAGCTTTCTTT. It translates to CSAAGKGENTEAFF.

About this clonotype: A read error may produce the germline difference seen at one junction end. The J gene is TRBJ2-7, the V gene TRBV29-1, with D possibly matching TRBD2 (6 bases). The CDR3 has 13 amino acids. Looked up from germline, CDR1 is SQVTM and CDR2 is ANQGSEA. CDR3 bases: TGCGGCGTCACACCGGGAGCCTCCTACGAGCAGTACTTC. Translating it yields CGVTPGASYEQYF.

The V gene is TRBV12-3 or TRBV12-4, the J gene TRBJ2-5; D possibly corresponds to TRBD2 (5 bases). This CDR3 has 15 residues. V lost 3 bases and J lost 5, with 16 bases in between. The chain's CDR3 is CASSFVGRRSETQYF. The CDR3 DNA reads as TGTGCCAGCAGTTTTGTAGGGAGAAGAAGTGAGACCCAGTACTTC.

Note on this clonotype: One end of the junction is discordant with germline, which a read error may explain. J is TRBJ1-5 and V is TRBV12-3 or TRBV12-4; D gene unclear. There are 14 residues in the CDR3. Here the CDR3 reads CASRPTGGNRPQHF. As DNA, the CDR3 is TGTGCCAGCAGACCCACCGGTGGGAATCGGCCCCAGCATTTT.

There are many counts of this clonotype. The genes are TRBV7-3 and TRBJ2-6; TRBD1 might be the D (6 bases). The V end lost 5 bases, the J end lost 1 base, and 9 bases lay between the germline ends. CDR1 is SGHTA, CDR2 FQGTGA, per germline. The CDR3 sequence is 15 residues long. The CDR3 region is CASSAQGSGANVLTF. In DNA form, the CDR3 reads TGTGCCAGCAGCGCACAGGGATCTGGGGCCAACGTCCTGACTTTC. The whole variable domain, filled in from reference TRBV7-3 and TRBJ2-6, reads GAGVSQTPSNKVTEKGKYVELRCDPISGHTALYWYRQSLGQGPEFLIYFQGTGAADDSGLPNDRFFAVRPEGSVSTLKIQRTERGDSAVYLCASSAQGSGANVLTFGAGSRLTVL.